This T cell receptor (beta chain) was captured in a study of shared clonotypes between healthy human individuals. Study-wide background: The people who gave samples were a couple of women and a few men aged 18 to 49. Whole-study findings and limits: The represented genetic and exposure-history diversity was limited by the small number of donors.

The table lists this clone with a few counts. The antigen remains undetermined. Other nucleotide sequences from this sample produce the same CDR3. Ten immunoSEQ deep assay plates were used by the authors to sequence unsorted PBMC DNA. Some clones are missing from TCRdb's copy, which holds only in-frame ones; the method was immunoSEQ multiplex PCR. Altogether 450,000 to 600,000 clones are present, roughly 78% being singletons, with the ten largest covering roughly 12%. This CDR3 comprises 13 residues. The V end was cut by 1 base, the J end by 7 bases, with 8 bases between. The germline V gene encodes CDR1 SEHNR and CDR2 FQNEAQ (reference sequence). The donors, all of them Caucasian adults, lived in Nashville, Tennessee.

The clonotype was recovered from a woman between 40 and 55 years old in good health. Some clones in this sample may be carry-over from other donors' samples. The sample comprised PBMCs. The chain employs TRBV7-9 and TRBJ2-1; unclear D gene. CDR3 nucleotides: TGTGCCAGCAGCTTAGGGGGTTGGAATGAGCAGTTCTTC. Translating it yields CASSLGGWNEQFF.